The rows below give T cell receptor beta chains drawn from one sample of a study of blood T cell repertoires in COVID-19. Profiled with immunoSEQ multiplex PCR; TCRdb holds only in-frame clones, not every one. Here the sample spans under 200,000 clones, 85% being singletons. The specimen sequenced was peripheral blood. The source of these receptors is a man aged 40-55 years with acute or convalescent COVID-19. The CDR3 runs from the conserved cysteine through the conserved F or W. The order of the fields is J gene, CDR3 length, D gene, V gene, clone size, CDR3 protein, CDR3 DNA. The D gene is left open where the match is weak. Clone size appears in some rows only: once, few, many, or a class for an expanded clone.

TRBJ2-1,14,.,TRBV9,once,CASSVATRANEQFF,TGTGCCAGCAGCGTAGCTACCAGGGCCAATGAGCAGTTCTTC
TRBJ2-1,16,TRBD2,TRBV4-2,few,CASSQESAGGYNEQFF,TGTGCCAGCAGCCAAGAGTCAGCGGGGGGCTACAATGAGCAGTTCTTC
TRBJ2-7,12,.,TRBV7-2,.,CASSLRGEEQYF,TGTGCCAGCAGCTTAAGAGGAGAAGAACAGTACTTC
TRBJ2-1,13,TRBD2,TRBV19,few,CAREAGGENEQFF,TGTGCCAGAGAAGCGGGGGGGGAGAACGAGCAGTTCTTC
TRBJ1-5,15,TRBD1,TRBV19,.,CASRHTGGGNQPQHF,TGTGCCAGTAGGCATACAGGGGGCGGGAATCAGCCCCAGCATTTT
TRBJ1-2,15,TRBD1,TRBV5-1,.,CASTFSGGATYGYTF,TGCGCCAGCACCTTCTCAGGGGGCGCTACCTATGGCTACACCTTC
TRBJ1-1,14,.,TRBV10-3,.,CAISEEDSLTEAFF,TGTGCCATCAGTGAGGAGGACAGCCTCACTGAAGCTTTCTTT
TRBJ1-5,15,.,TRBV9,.,CASSAWRGGGQPQHF,TGTGCCAGCAGCGCCTGGAGGGGGGGCGGGCAGCCCCAGCATTTT
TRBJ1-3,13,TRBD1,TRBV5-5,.,CASSLDRGVTIYF,TGTGCCAGCAGTCTTGACAGGGGGGTCACCATATATTTT
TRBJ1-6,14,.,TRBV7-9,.,CASAGDSYNSPLHF,TGTGCCAGCGCCGGGGACTCCTATAATTCACCCCTCCACTTT
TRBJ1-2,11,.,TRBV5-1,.,CASSSGLGYTF,TGCGCCAGCAGCTCAGGGCTTGGCTACACCTTC
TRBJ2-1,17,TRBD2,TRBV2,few,CASNRMGGGGPYNEQFF,TGTGCCAGCAATAGAATGGGCGGGGGGGGACCCTACAATGAGCAGTTCTTC
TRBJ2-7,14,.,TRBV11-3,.,CARNPEAHYYEQYF,TGTGCCAGAAATCCCGAGGCACATTACTACGAGCAGTACTTC
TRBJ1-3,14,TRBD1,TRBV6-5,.,CAGQQGARGNTIYF,TGTGCCGGACAACAGGGGGCCAGGGGAAACACCATATATTTT
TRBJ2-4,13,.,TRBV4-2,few,CASSQGETNIQYF,TGTGCCAGCAGCCAAGGGGAGACAAACATTCAGTACTTC
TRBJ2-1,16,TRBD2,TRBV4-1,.,CASSQGRGGSYNEQFF,TGCGCCAGCAGCCAAGGGCGGGGGGGCTCCTACAATGAGCAGTTCTTC
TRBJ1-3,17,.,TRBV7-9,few,CASSLTAGKRDGNTIYF,TGTGCCAGCAGCCTGACCGCAGGGAAAAGAGATGGAAACACCATATATTTT
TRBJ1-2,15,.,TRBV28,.,CASSSLGGSVNGYTF,TGTGCCAGCAGCTCCCTCGGGGGGAGTGTGAATGGCTACACCTTC
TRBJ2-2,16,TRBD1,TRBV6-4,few,CASSESDRDGTGELFF,TGTGCCAGCAGTGAATCGGACAGGGACGGCACCGGGGAGCTGTTTTTT
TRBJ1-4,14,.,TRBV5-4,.,CASSLIDEREKLFF,TGTGCCAGCAGCTTGATTGATGAGAGGGAAAAACTGTTTTTT
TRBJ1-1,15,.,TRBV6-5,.,CASSSLRTANTEAFF,TGTGCCAGCAGTTCCCTCCGGACAGCTAACACTGAAGCTTTCTTT
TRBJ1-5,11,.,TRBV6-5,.,CASGEGQPQHF,TGTGCCAGCGGAGAGGGCCAGCCCCAGCATTTT
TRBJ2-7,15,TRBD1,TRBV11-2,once,CASSPDAGQGYEQYF,TGTGCCAGCAGCCCAGATGCGGGACAGGGCTACGAGCAGTACTTC
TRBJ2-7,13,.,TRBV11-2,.,CASSPSNRDEQYF,TGTGCCAGCAGCCCTTCAAACAGGGACGAGCAGTACTTC
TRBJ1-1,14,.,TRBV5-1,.,CASSLGGVGTEAFF,TGCGCCAGCAGCTTGGGGGGCGTGGGAACTGAAGCTTTCTTT
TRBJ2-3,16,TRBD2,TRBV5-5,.,CASSGSSGGATDTQYF,TGTGCCAGCAGCGGATCTAGCGGGGGGGCGACAGATACGCAGTATTTT
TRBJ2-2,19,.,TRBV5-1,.,CASSFPLLQATSNTGELFF,TGCGCCAGCAGCTTTCCCCTCTTACAGGCAACCTCGAACACCGGGGAGCTGTTTTTT
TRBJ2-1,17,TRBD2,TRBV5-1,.,CASSKILGLAGGHEQFF,TGCGCCAGCAGCAAAATCCTGGGACTAGCGGGGGGGCATGAGCAGTTCTTC
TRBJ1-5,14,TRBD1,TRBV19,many,CASSIGQGAQPQHF,TGTGCCAGTAGTATTGGACAGGGGGCTCAGCCCCAGCATTTT
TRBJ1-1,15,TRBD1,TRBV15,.,CATSTGTGAIPDAFF,TGTGCCACCAGCACCGGAACAGGGGCGATACCTGACGCTTTCTTT
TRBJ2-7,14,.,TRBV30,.,CAWSKTRSSNEQYF,TGTGCCTGGAGTAAGACCCGTAGCAGCAACGAGCAGTACTTC
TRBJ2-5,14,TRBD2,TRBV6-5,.,CASTVGGGQETQYF,TGTGCCAGTACCGTTGGGGGGGGGCAAGAGACCCAGTACTTC
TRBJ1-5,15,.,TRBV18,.,CASSPMTGLHQPQHF,TGTGCCAGCTCACCAATGACGGGACTCCATCAGCCCCAGCATTTT
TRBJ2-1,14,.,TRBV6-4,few,CASSKGDGHNEQFF,TGTGCCAGCAGTAAGGGGGACGGACACAATGAGCAGTTCTTC
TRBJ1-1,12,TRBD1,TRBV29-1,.,CSAGQGGTEAFF,TGCAGCGCTGGACAGGGGGGTACTGAAGCTTTCTTT
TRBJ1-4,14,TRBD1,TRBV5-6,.,CASSLTGGNEKLFF,TGTGCCAGCAGCCTGACAGGGGGCAACGAAAAACTGTTTTTT
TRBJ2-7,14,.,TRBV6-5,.,CASIPIAVGDEQYF,TGTGCCAGCATCCCCATAGCAGTAGGGGACGAGCAGTACTTC
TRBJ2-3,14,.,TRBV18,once,CASSPPELADTQYF,TGTGCCAGCTCACCACCGGAACTAGCAGATACGCAGTATTTT